A selection of T cell receptor beta chains follows, all from one sample in a study of blood T cell repertoires in COVID-19. This table comes from immunoSEQ multiplex PCR, and its TCRdb copy is limited to in-frame clones, with some not included. The sample shows some 230,000 clones, around 84% of them seen only once. The specimen was peripheral blood. The receptors were sampled from a man aged 40-50 years with acute or convalescent COVID-19. Each CDR3 is given with its conserved first and last residue. D genes are given only for firm matches. Expanded clones are given a class, and other clones once, few, many or no size at all.

>.|TRBJ1-5|.|TRBV4-3
TGCGCCAGCAGCCAAGATGGCGGTCTAGATCAGCCCCAGCATTTT
CASSQDGGLDQPQHF
>.|TRBJ2-7|.|TRBV21-1
TGTGCCAGCAGCAGGGACAGGGAGAGCTCCTACGAGCAGTACTTC
CASSRDRESSYEQYF
>.|TRBJ1-1|.|TRBV29-1
TGCAGCGTTGAAGGGAGATTGAACACTGAAGCTTTCTTT
CSVEGRLNTEAFF
>.|TRBJ1-1|.|TRBV2
TGTGCCAGCAGTGAAAAAGGGGGGGATAATACTGAAGCTTTCTTT
CASSEKGGDNTEAFF
>.|TRBJ1-2|.|TRBV18
TGTGCCAGCTCACCAGGGGGCTCGTATGGCTACACCTTC
CASSPGGSYGYTF
>.|TRBJ2-5|.|TRBV7-9
TGTGCCAGCAGCTTCGCCGGCGGCGGGGAAGAGACCCAGTACTTC
CASSFAGGGEETQYF
>.|TRBJ1-6|.|TRBV2
TGTGCCAGCAGTCGAAGGGGAGGGGATTCACCCCTCCACTTT
CASSRRGGDSPLHF
>.|TRBJ1-2|TRBD1|TRBV20-1
TGCAGTGCTGGGACAGCAAATGGCTACACCTTC
CSAGTANGYTF
>few|TRBJ1-4|TRBD1|TRBV5-1
TGCGCCAGCAGCGTGGGACCGGGACAGGGAAATGAAAAACTGTTTTTT
CASSVGPGQGNEKLFF
>few|TRBJ1-5|.|TRBV27
TGTGCCAGCAATATCGGGGGCAATCAGCCCCAGCATTTT
CASNIGGNQPQHF
>.|TRBJ1-1|.|TRBV18
TGTGCCAGCTCACTATTACAGGACAGAACACTTATGAACACTGAAGCTTTCTTT
CASSLLQDRTLMNTEAFF
>once|TRBJ1-5|.|TRBV6-2/TRBV6-3
TGTGCCAGCAGCCCTGAGGGGGGGACAAATCAGCCCCAGCATTTT
CASSPEGGTNQPQHF
>.|TRBJ1-5|.|TRBV5-1
TGCGCCAGCAGCTCAGAGGGAGGCGATCAGCCCCAGCATTTT
CASSSEGGDQPQHF
>.|TRBJ2-3|TRBD2|TRBV4-2
TGTGCCAGCAGCCGGACTAGCGGGGGTACCACAGATACGCAGTATTTT
CASSRTSGGTTDTQYF
>.|TRBJ1-5|.|TRBV5-6
TGTGCCAGCAGCCCTAGCAGGTGGGGCAATCAGCCCCAGCATTTT
CASSPSRWGNQPQHF
>once|TRBJ1-2|.|TRBV21-1
TGTGCCAGCAGCAAGTCAACAGTCACACCCTATGGCTACACCTTC
CASSKSTVTPYGYTF
>.|TRBJ2-2|TRBD1|TRBV6-4
TGTGCCAGCAGTGTCGGACAGGGGGACATCGGGGAGCTGTTTTTT
CASSVGQGDIGELFF
>.|TRBJ2-7|TRBD1|TRBV11-2
TGTGCCAGCAGGAATCGACAGGGCGGCTCCTACGAGCAGTACTTC
CASRNRQGGSYEQYF
>.|TRBJ1-2|.|TRBV3-1/TRBV3-2
TGTGCCAGCAGCCAAATCTCCAGTAACTATGGCTACACCTTC
CASSQISSNYGYTF
>.|TRBJ2-5|.|TRBV5-4
TGTGCCAGCAGCTTGGAGACATTGGAAGAGACCCAGTACTTC
CASSLETLEETQYF
>.|TRBJ1-6|TRBD1|TRBV6-1
TGTGCCAGCAGTGACCGACAGGGGCAGAATTCACCCCTCCACTTT
CASSDRQGQNSPLHF
>.|TRBJ1-6|.|TRBV4-1
TGCGCCAGCAGCCAAGATGACAACTCCTATAATTCACCCCTCCACTTT
CASSQDDNSYNSPLHF
>.|TRBJ2-4|TRBD2|TRBV7-8
TGTGCCAGCAGCCCTCACGCGGGGGGAGGCCATACGGCCAAAAACATTCAGTACTTC
CASSPHAGGGHTAKNIQYF
>.|TRBJ2-5|.|TRBV6-2/TRBV6-3
TGTGCCAGCAGTCGAGGGGGTTCTCAAGAGACCCAGTACTTC
CASSRGGSQETQYF
>once|TRBJ1-1|TRBD1|TRBV6-5
TGTGCCAGCAGTTACGTGAGGACAGGCCCTGAAGCTTTCTTT
CASSYVRTGPEAFF
>.|TRBJ2-5|.|TRBV5-6
TGTGCCAGCAGCTTGGCTGGGTTCAGGGGCCACATATTTCAAGAGACCCAGTACTTC
CASSLAGFRGHIFQETQYF
>few|TRBJ1-2|TRBD1|TRBV30
TGTGCCTGGAGTCCACTTAGGACAGGGGGTATCTATGGCTACACCTTC
CAWSPLRTGGIYGYTF
>.|TRBJ1-1|TRBD1|TRBV4-1
TGCGCCAGCAGCCAAGCAGGGGGCGAGACTGAAGCTTTCTTT
CASSQAGGETEAFF
>.|TRBJ2-7|.|TRBV3-1/TRBV3-2
TGTGCCAGCAGGAAGGAGGGGTTGGCCGAGCAGTACTTC
CASRKEGLAEQYF
>few|TRBJ2-5|TRBD1|TRBV19
TGTGCCAGTAGTACGACAGGGGCCCAAGAGACCCAGTACTTC
CASSTTGAQETQYF
>.|TRBJ1-3|TRBD1|TRBV7-9
TGTGCCAGCAGCGCTACAGGGGGGTCTGGAAACACCATATATTTT
CASSATGGSGNTIYF
>.|TRBJ1-6|.|TRBV3-1/TRBV3-2
TGTGCCAGCAGCCCGGGGGGAAATAATTCACCCCTCCACTTT
CASSPGGNNSPLHF
>.|TRBJ1-1|.|TRBV9
TGTGCCAGCAGCGTAGGAACGGCTGAAGCTTTCTTT
CASSVGTAEAFF
>.|TRBJ1-6|TRBD1|TRBV3-1/TRBV3-2
TGTGCCAGCCGACAGGGGGCCTGGAATTCACCCCTCCACTTT
CASRQGAWNSPLHF
>.|TRBJ2-1|TRBD2|TRBV5-1
TGCGCCAGCAGCCCCCCGCGGGGGGGCGATGAGCAGTTCTTC
CASSPPRGGDEQFF
>once|TRBJ2-7|.|TRBV4-2
TGTGCCAGCAGCCAAGGTCCTAGGTCCTACGAGCAGTACTTC
CASSQGPRSYEQYF
>.|TRBJ2-6|TRBD1|TRBV19
TGTGCCAGTAGTTCGCAAGGGACAGCTGGGGCCAACGTCCTGACTTTC
CASSSQGTAGANVLTF
>.|TRBJ1-3|.|TRBV6-5
TGTGCCAGCACTCGACTGAGCTCTGGAAACACCATATATTTT
CASTRLSSGNTIYF
>.|TRBJ1-1|.|TRBV5-3
TGTGCCAGAAGCTTGGAACGGGGCACTGAAGCTTTCTTT
CARSLERGTEAFF
>.|TRBJ1-1|.|TRBV6-6
TGTGCCAGCAGTCCCGTAATGTCAGGGGAATGGGTGGGAACCACTGAAGCTTTCTTT
CASSPVMSGEWVGTTEAFF
>.|TRBJ1-2|.|TRBV9
TGTGCCAGCAGCGTAGCTGTAAGGGGCGATGGCTACACCTTC
CASSVAVRGDGYTF
>.|TRBJ2-7|.|TRBV5-5
TGTGCCAGCAGCGGCGGACTAACCCTAAGCTCCTACGAGCAGTACTTC
CASSGGLTLSSYEQYF
>.|TRBJ1-1|.|TRBV10-3
TGTGCCATCAGTGAGCGAGGGGGAACGGCGAACACTGAAGCTTTCTTT
CAISERGGTANTEAFF
>.|TRBJ1-1|TRBD1|TRBV5-6
TGTGCCAGCAGCTTGGAGGGACAGGGAGGATTATACGCTGAAGCTTTCTTT
CASSLEGQGGLYAEAFF
>once|TRBJ1-5|TRBD1|TRBV5-5
TGTGCCAGCAGCCCGGACAGGGGCAATCAGCCCCAGCATTTT
CASSPDRGNQPQHF
>.|TRBJ2-3|.|TRBV28
TGTGCCAGCAGTTTGGAGGGGGGGGCAGATACGCAGTATTTT
CASSLEGGADTQYF
>once|TRBJ1-2|TRBD1|TRBV5-1
TGCGCCAGCAGCAGGGGACAGGGCTATGGCTACACCTTC
CASSRGQGYGYTF
>.|TRBJ1-5|TRBD1|TRBV7-6
TGTGCCAGCAGCCCGGACAGGGGGCTGAGTCAGCCCCAGCATTTT
CASSPDRGLSQPQHF
>.|TRBJ2-6|.|TRBV30
TGTGCCTGGAATAAGGAGGGGACTGGGGCCAACGTCCTGACTTTC
CAWNKEGTGANVLTF
>once|TRBJ2-5|.|TRBV7-2
TGTGCCAGCATCCTAGGACAGATACAAGAGACCCAGTACTTC
CASILGQIQETQYF